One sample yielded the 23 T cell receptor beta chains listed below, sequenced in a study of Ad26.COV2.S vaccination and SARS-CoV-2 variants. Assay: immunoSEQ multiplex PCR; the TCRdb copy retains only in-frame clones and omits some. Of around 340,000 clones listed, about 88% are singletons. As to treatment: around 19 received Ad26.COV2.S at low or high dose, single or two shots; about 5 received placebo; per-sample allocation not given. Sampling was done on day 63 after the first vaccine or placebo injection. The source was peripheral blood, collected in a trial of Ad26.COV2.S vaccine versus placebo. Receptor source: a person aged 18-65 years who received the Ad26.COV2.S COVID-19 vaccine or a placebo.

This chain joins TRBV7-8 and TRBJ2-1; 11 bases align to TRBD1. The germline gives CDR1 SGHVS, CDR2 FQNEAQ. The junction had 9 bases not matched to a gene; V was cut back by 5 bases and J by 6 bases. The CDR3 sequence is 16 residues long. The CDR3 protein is CASSRRDRGTFNEQFF. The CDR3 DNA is TGTGCCAGCAGCCGGAGGGACAGGGGGACCTTCAATGAGCAGTTCTTC. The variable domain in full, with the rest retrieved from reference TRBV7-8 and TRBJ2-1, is GAGVSQSPRYKVAKRGQDVALRCDPISGHVSLFWYQQALGQGPEFLTYFQNEAQLDKSGLPSDRFFAERPEGSVSTLKIQRTQQEDSAVYLCASSRRDRGTFNEQFFGPGTRLTVL.

The CDR3 coding sequence is TGTGCCATGGATAGGGCCGGAGGCTACACCTTC. Protein: CAMDRAGGYTF. V and J are TRBV12-3 or TRBV12-4 and TRBJ1-2; the D is unclear. V was clipped by 10 bases and J by 8 bases, with 14 bases between them. There are 11 residues in the CDR3.

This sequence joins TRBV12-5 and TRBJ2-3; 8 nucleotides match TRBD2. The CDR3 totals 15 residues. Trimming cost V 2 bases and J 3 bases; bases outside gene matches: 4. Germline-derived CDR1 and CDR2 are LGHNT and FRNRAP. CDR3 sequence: CASGLTSGRTDTQYF. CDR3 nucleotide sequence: TGTGCTAGTGGTTTGACTAGCGGAAGGACAGATACGCAGTATTTT.

The CDR3, as DNA: TGTGCCAGCAGCTTAGTTTGGGGGGGTTCGGGAAACACCATATATTTT. Protein: CASSLVWGGSGNTIYF. This chain connects TRBV7-8 to TRBJ1-3; D may be TRBD1 (5 bases). Germline CDR1 SGHVS, CDR2 FQNEAQ. This CDR3 is built from 16 residues. Trimming removed 1 base from V and 4 bases from J, with 14 bases in between.

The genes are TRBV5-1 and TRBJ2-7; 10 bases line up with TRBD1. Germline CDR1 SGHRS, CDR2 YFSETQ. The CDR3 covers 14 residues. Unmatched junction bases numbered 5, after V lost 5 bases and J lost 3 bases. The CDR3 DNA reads TGCGCCAGCAGGTCCGGGACAGGGGACTACGAGCAGTACTTC. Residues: CASRSGTGDYEQYF.

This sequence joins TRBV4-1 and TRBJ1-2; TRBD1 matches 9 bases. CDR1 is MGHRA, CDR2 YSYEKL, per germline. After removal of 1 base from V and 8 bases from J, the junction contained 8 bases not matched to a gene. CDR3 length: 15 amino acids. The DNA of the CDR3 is TGCGCCAGCAGCCAAGGGGACAGGGCGTTCGGGGGCTACACCTTC. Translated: CASSQGDRAFGGYTF.

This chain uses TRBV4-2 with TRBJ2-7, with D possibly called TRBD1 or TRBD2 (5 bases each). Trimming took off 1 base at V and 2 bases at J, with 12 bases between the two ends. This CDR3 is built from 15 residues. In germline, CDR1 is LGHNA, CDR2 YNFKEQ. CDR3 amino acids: CASSQANRDPYEQYF. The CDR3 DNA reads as TGTGCCAGCAGCCAAGCGAATAGGGACCCCTACGAGCAGTACTTC.

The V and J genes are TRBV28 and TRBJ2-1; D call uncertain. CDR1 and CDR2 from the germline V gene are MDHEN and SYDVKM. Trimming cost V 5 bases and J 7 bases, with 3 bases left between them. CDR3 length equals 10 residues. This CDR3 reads CASSRNEQFF. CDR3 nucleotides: TGTGCCAGCAGTCGGAATGAGCAGTTCTTC.

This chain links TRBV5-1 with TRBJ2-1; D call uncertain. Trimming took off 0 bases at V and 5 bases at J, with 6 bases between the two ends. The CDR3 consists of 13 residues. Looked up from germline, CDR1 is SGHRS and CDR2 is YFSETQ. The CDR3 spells CASSLVGHNEQFF. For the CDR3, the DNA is TGCGCCAGCAGCTTGGTAGGGCACAATGAGCAGTTCTTC.

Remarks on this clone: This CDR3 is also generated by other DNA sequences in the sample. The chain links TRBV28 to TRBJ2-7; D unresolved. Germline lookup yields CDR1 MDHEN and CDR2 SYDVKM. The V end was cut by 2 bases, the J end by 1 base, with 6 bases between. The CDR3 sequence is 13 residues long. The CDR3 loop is CASSLSVSYEQYF. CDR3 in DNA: TGTGCCAGCAGTTTAAGCGTTTCCTACGAGCAGTACTTC.

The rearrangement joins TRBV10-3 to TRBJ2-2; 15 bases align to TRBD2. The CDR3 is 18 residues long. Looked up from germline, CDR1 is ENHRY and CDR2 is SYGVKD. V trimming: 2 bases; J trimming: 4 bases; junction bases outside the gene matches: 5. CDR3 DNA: TGTGCCATCAGTGAGACCGCGGGACTAGCGGGAGGCACCGGGGAGCTGTTTTTT. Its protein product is CAISETAGLAGGTGELFF.

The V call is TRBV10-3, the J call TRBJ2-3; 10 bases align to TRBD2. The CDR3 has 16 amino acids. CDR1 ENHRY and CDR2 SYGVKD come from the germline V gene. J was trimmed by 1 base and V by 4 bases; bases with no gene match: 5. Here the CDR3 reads CAISVSGTSGTDTQYF. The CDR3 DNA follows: TGTGCCATCAGTGTTTCCGGGACTAGCGGCACAGATACGCAGTATTTT.

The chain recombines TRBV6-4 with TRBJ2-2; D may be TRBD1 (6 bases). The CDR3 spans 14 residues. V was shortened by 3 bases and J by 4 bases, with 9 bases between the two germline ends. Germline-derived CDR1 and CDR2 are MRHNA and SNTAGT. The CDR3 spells CASSEQGSTGELFF. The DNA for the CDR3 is TGTGCCAGCAGTGAACAGGGTTCCACCGGGGAGCTGTTTTTT.

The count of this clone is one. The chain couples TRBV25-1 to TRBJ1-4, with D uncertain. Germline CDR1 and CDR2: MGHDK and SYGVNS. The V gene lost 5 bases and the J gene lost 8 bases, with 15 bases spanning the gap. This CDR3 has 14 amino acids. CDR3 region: CASSTYTTKEKLFF. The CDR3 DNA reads TGTGCCAGCAGTACATATACAACGAAGGAAAAACTGTTTTTT.

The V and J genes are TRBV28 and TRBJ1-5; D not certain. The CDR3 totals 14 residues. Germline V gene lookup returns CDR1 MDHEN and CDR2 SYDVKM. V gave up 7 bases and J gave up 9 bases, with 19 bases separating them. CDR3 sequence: CASTLRPGSSPQHF. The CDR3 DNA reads TGTGCCAGCACCCTGCGGCCAGGTTCATCGCCCCAGCATTTT.

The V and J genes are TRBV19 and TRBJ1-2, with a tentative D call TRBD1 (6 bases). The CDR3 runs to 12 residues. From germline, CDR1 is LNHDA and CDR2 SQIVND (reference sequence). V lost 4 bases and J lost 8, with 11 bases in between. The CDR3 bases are TGTGCCAGTAGTAGCGGGGGCGGCGGCTACACCTTC. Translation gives CASSSGGGGYTF. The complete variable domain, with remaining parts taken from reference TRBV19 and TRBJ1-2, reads DGGITQSPKYLFRKEGQNVTLSCEQNLNHDAMYWYRQDPGQGLRLIYYSQIVNDFQKGDIAEGYSVSREKKESFPLTVTSAQKNPTAFYLCASSSGGGGYTFGSGTRLTVV.

CDR3 protein: CARGGGASVYGYTF. In DNA, the CDR3 is TGTGCCAGGGGAGGGGGGGCTTCGGTTTATGGCTACACCTTC. The chain carries TRBV7-2 and TRBJ1-2; perhaps TRBD1 as D (6 bases). V was pared by 9 bases and J by 5 bases, with 19 bases between. This CDR3 contains 14 residues. CDR1 and CDR2 from the germline V gene are SGHTA and FQGNSA.

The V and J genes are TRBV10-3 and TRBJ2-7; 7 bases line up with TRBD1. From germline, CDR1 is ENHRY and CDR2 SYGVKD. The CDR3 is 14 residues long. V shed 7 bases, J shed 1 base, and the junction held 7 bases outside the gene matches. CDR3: CAIMRGPTSYEQYF. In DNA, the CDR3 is TGTGCCATCATGAGGGGGCCCACATCCTACGAGCAGTACTTC.

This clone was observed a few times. For the CDR3, the DNA is TGTGCCACCAGCAGCGGACTAGAGCCGGGCAATGAGCAGTTCTTC. The encoded protein is CATSSGLEPGNEQFF. The rearrangement links TRBV15 to TRBJ2-1; 7 nucleotides match TRBD2. The J segment lost 6 bases and the V segment lost 3 bases, leaving 8 bases of the junction unmatched. The germline V gene has CDR1 LNHNV and CDR2 YYDKDF (reference sequence). This CDR3 has 15 amino acids.

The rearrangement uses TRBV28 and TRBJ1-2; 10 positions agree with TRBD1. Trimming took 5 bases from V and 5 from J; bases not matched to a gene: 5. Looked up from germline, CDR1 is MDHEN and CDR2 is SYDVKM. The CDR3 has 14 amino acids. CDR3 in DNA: TGTGCCAGCAGTCCAAGACAGGGGGCTTATGGCTACACCTTC. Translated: CASSPRQGAYGYTF.

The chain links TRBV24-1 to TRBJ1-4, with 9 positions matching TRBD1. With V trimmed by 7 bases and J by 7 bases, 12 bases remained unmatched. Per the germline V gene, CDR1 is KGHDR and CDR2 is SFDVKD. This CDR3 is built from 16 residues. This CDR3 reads CATSPNDRGFGEKLFF. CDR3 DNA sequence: TGTGCCACCAGCCCGAACGACAGGGGGTTCGGTGAAAAACTGTTTTTT.

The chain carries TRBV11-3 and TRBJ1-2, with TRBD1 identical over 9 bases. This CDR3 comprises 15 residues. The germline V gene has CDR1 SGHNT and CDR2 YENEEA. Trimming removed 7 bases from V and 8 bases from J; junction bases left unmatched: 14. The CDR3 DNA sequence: TGTGCCAGCACCAGGGACAGGGAAGGAGAGCGGGGCTACACCTTC. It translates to CASTRDREGERGYTF. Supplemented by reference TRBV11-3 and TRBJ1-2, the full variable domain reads EAGVVQSPRYKIIEKKQPVAFWCNPISGHNTLYWYLQNLGQGPELLIRYENEEAVDDSQLPKDRFSAERLKGVDSTLKIQPAELGDSAVYLCASTRDREGERGYTFGSGTRLTVV.

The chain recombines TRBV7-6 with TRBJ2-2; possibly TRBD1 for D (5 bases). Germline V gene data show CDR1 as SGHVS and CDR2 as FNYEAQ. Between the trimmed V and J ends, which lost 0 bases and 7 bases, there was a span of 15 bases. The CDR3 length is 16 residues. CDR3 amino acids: CASSLAGPGYNGELFF. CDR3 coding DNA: TGTGCCAGCAGCTTAGCGGGGCCAGGGTACAACGGGGAGCTGTTTTTT. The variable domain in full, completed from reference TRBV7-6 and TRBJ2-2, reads GAGVSQSPRYKVTKRGQDVALRCDPISGHVSLYWYRQALGQGPEFLTYFNYEAQQDKSGLPNDRFSAERPEGSISTLTIQRTEQRDSAMYRCASSLAGPGYNGELFFGEGSRLTVL.